The 15 T cell receptor beta chains listed next were all sequenced from one sample in a study of T-cell reconstitution after alpha-beta-depleted transplantation in children. Unique molecular identifiers tagged the TCRbeta library. TCRdb used MiXCR to reprocess the PCR reads, holding one entry per CDR3 protein. The table records 600,000 or so distinct CDR3 sequences, about 21% of them present only once. The material was PBMCs, mostly from graft donor cells, obtained 360 days after TCRalphabeta/CD19-depleted stem cell transplant. The receptors originated from a boy less than two years old who had a stem cell transplant for acute myeloid leukemia, so the T cells may come from the graft donor.

V and J are TRBV20-1 and TRBJ1-1; a weak D match, TRBD1 (6 bases). Germline V CDR1 and CDR2: DFQATT, SNEGSKA (reference sequence). V lost 1 base and J lost 2, with 14 bases in between. This CDR3 has 15 amino acids. CDR3 nucleotide sequence: TGCAGTGCTAGAGGGGCTGCAGGGGCCAACACTGAAGCTTTCTTT. Its translation: CSARGAAGANTEAFF.

This clonotype was seen only a few times. The chain recombines TRBV7-2 with TRBJ2-1; D uncertain. This CDR3 region has 13 residues. V lost 5 bases and J 7 bases, leaving 12 bases between the germline ends. In germline, CDR1 is SGHTA, CDR2 FQGNSA. CDR3 nucleotides: TGTGCCAGCAGCCCGCGACTTCCTAATGAGCAGTTCTTC. Translated, it gives CASSPRLPNEQFF.

V is TRBV7-3 and J is TRBJ2-2; 7 bases map to TRBD1. CDR1 and CDR2 from the germline V gene are SGHTA and FQGTGA. J gave up 0 bases and V 5 bases, and 9 bases lay outside the gene matches. The CDR3 sequence is 17 residues long. The CDR3 spells CASSPATGLSNTGELFF. CDR3 sequence (DNA): TGTGCCAGCAGCCCTGCGACAGGGCTGTCGAACACCGGGGAGCTGTTTTTT.

This rearrangement joins TRBV6-1 to TRBJ2-2, with 9 bases aligning to TRBD1. This CDR3 has 15 residues. Looked up from germline, CDR1 is MNHNS and CDR2 is SASEGT. Trimming took 6 bases from V and 1 from J; bases not matched to a gene: 3. CDR3 in amino acids: CASRPGQGNTGELFF. The CDR3 coding sequence is TGTGCCAGCAGACCGGGACAGGGGAACACCGGGGAGCTGTTTTTT.

This clonotype was detected only a few times. The V and J genes are TRBV20-1 and TRBJ2-3, with D unclear. V lost 6 bases to trimming and J lost 7 bases, with 17 bases between them. Germline V gene sequence: CDR1 DFQATT, CDR2 SNEGSKA (reference sequence). This CDR3 region has 13 residues. CDR3 amino acids: CSALLETSNTQYF. CDR3 bases: TGCAGTGCCCTCCTCGAGACCTCAAATACGCAGTATTTT.

This chain connects TRBV29-1 to TRBJ2-3, with unresolved D. CDR1 and CDR2 from the germline V gene are SQVTM and ANQGSEA. Trimming removed 0 bases from V and 2 bases from J, with 3 bases in between. CDR3 length: 12 residues. CDR3 sequence (DNA): TGCAGCGTTGAAGATCCCACAGATACGCAGTATTTT. Its translation is CSVEDPTDTQYF.

The CDR3 bases are TGTGCCAGCAGCTTAGGTGGACCGGGCTCGAACACTGAAGCTTTCTTT. This codes for CASSLGGPGSNTEAFF. The gene calls are TRBV7-3 and TRBJ1-1, with no clear D. V shed 2 bases and J shed 1 base, with 14 bases lying between them. Germline CDR1 is SGHTA and CDR2 is FQGTGA. This CDR3 comprises 16 residues.

This clonotype has ten or more counts. The V gene is TRBV10-3, the J gene TRBJ2-7; 8 nucleotides agree with TRBD1. This CDR3 contains 11 residues. CDR1 and CDR2 (germline): ENHRY, SYGVKD. CDR3: CTHRGFYEQYV. The CDR3, as DNA: TGTACCCACAGGGGGTTCTACGAGCAGTACGTC.

This chain uses TRBV6-1 with TRBJ2-1, with D unclear. Trimming stripped 11 bases from V and 4 bases from J, with 18 bases between. The length of the CDR3 is 14 residues. Germline V lookup: CDR1 MNHNS, CDR2 SASEGT. In DNA, the CDR3 is TGTGCCTCGTCCGGTTCAAATCATTACAATGAGCAGTTCTTC. Translation gives CASSGSNHYNEQFF.

This clonotype was observed at least ten times. This chain links TRBV7-2 with TRBJ2-3; TRBD2 matches at 8 bases. This CDR3 is built from 17 residues. Losses at the gene ends were 4 bases for V and 5 bases for J; bases not matched to a gene: 14. Per the germline V gene, CDR1 is SGHTA and CDR2 is FQGNSA. The CDR3 loop reads CASSSPKILAGGDTQYF. Here the CDR3 DNA reads TGTGCCAGCAGCTCACCTAAGATCCTAGCGGGCGGAGATACGCAGTATTTT.

CDR3: CASSWKGDTEAFF. CDR3 DNA sequence: TGCGCCAGCAGCTGGAAGGGGGACACTGAAGCTTTCTTT. The chain carries TRBV5-1 and TRBJ1-1; D possibly corresponds to TRBD1 (6 bases). CDR3 length equals 13 residues. Trimming took off 3 bases at V and 3 bases at J, with 9 bases between the two ends. CDR1 SGHRS and CDR2 YFSETQ come from the germline V gene.

This clonotype occurred a few times. This chain links TRBV9 with TRBJ2-1; D may be TRBD1 or TRBD2 (5 bases each). The CDR3 length is 15 residues. The ends were cut back, 0 bases at V and 0 bases at J, with 7 bases in the middle. Germline-derived CDR1 and CDR2 are SGDLS and YYNGEE. CDR3 in DNA: TGTGCCAGCAGCGTAGGGGACGCCTCCTACAATGAGCAGTTCTTC. Its protein product is CASSVGDASYNEQFF.

This clonotype was seen at least ten times. The rearrangement joins TRBV10-3 to TRBJ2-5; 7 bases match TRBD2. In germline, CDR1 is ENHRY, CDR2 SYGVKD. The CDR3 length is 15 residues. Trimming at V came to 2 bases and at J to 5 bases, leaving 8 bases not matched to a gene. DNA of the CDR3: TGTGCCATCAGTGAGAGAGGCCAGGGAGGGGAGACCCAGTACTTC. Translating it yields CAISERGQGGETQYF.

At least ten counts were recorded for this clonotype. The chain joins TRBV10-3 to TRBJ2-7, with D unclear. Deletions cut 8 bases from V and 5 bases from J, with 10 bases between. Germline V CDR1 and CDR2: ENHRY, SYGVKD. The CDR3 is made up of 11 amino acids. DNA for the CDR3: TGTGCCATCGGGTGGCGACACGAGCAGTACGTC. Translated, it gives CAIGWRHEQYV.

This sequence joins TRBV5-1 and TRBJ2-3, with 8 positions matching TRBD2. The V segment lost 4 bases and the J segment 6 bases; nucleotides outside the gene matches: 13. From germline, CDR1 is SGHRS and CDR2 YFSETQ. There are 16 residues in the CDR3. CDR3 DNA: TGCGCCAGCAGCATAAGCCCGGGACTAGAAGGCGATACGCAGTATTTT. Its translation is CASSISPGLEGDTQYF.